Sequencing of this T cell receptor (beta chain) was carried out in a study of response to subunit inactivated influenza vaccine. A single record per CDR3 protein comes from TCRdb applying MiXCR to the RT-PCR reads. The sample consists of roughly 500,000 distinct CDR3 sequences, about 15% of them appearing once. As to this clonotype: Its specificity is unknown.

The V and J ends lost 0 bases and 3 bases respectively, with 19 bases between them. The CDR3 spans 17 residues. Per the germline V gene, CDR1 is SQVTM and CDR2 is ANQGSEA. Study-wide findings and caveats: The authors offered the suggestion that each seasonal influenza vaccination recruits few new T cells.

The chain has TRBV29-1 and TRBJ2-3; possibly TRBD1 for D (6 bases). This TCR came from a man aged 45 to 70 who received an inactivated influenza vaccine. The material sequenced was CD4+ T cells sorted from PBMCs, taken roughly 24 months after vaccination. The CDR3 protein is CSVEEGWGRRRTDTQYF. In nucleotides, the CDR3 is TGCAGCGTTGAAGAGGGCTGGGGGCGGCGGCGGACAGATACGCAGTATTTT.